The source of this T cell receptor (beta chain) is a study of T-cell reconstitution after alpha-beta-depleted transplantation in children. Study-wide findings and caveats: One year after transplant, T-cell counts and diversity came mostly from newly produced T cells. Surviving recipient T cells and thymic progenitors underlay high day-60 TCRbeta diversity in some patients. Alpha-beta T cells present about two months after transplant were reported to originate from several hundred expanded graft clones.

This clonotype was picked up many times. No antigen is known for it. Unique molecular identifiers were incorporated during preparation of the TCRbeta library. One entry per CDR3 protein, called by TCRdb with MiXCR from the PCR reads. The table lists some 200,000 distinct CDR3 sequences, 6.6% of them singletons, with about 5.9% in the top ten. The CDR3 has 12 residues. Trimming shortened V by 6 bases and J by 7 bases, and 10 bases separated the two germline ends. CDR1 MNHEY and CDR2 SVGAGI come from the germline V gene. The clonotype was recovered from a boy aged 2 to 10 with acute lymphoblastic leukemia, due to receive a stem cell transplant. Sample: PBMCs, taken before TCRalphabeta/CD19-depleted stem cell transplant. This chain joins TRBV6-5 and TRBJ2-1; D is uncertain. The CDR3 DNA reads TGTGCCAGCAGGAATCTCGGAAATGAGCAGTTCTTC. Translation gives CASRNLGNEQFF.